A single T cell receptor beta chain is shown here with its context. Its antigen remains unidentified. There are 14 residues in the CDR3. Looked up from germline, CDR1 is SEHNR and CDR2 is FQNEAQ (reference sequence). The V gene lost 7 bases and the J gene lost 7 bases, with 17 bases spanning the gap. TCRdb called the reads again in MiXCR, with one record for every CDR3 protein. Seen here are some 65,000 distinct CDR3 sequences, 21% observed once, and the top ten hold 2% to 2.5%. This entry is derived from a study of lung T cells in sarcoidosis with Löfgren's syndrome. Study observations and caveats: These T cells possibly recognize a putative, unidentified sarcoidosis-associated antigen. TRBV2 was the preferred pairing partner of TRAV12-1, with similar CDR3s.

This TCR came from a human donor with sarcoidosis (Löfgren's syndrome or another form), or a control subject (not recorded which). The chain carries TRBV7-9 and TRBJ1-5; the D gene is possibly TRBD1 (6 bases). Material for sequencing was CD4+ T cells from PBMCs. CDR3 loop: CASIEGGEYQPQHF. CDR3 nucleotides: TGTGCCAGCATCGAAGGGGGAGAGTACCAGCCCCAGCATTTT.